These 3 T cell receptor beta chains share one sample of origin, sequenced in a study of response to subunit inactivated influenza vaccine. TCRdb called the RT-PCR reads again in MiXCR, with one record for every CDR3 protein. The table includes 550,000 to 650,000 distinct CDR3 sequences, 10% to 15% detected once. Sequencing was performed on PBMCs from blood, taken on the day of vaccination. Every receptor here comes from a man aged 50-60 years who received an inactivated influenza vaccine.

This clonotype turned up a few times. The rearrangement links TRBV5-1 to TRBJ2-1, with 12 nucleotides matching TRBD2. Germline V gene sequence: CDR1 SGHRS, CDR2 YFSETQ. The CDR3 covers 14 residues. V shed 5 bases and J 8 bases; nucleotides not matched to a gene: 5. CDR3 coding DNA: TGCGCCAGCAGTCGTACTAGCGGGGGGTATGAGCAGTTCTTC. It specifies CASSRTSGGYEQFF.

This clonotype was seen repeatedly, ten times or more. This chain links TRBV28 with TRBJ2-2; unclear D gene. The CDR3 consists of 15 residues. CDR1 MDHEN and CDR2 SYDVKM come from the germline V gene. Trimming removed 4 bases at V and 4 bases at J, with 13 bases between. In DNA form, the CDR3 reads TGTGCCAGCAGTTCCCTGCCCACCAGCACCGGGGAGCTGTTTTTT. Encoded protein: CASSSLPTSTGELFF.

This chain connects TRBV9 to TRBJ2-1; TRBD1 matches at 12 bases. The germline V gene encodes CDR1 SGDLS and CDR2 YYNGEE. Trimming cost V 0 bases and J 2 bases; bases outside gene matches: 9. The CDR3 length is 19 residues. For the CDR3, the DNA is TGTGCCAGCAGCGTAGCTTACGGGACAGGGGGCGCCACCTACAATGAGCAGTTCTTC. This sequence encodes CASSVAYGTGGATYNEQFF.